The present T cell receptor beta chain was sequenced within a study of cytotoxic CD8 clonotypes in ibrutinib-treated CLL. Overall study findings and caveats: The clonality rise at ibrutinib response reflected private clonotype expansion. Exceeding age-matched healthy donors, baseline clonality also tracked the counts of circulating CD8+ T cells.

V shed 8 bases and J 0 bases; nucleotides not matched to a gene: 4. Looked up from germline, CDR1 is MNHNY and CDR2 is SVGAGI (reference sequence). This CDR3 spans 14 amino acids. Points on this clone: What it binds is unknown.

Profiled with immunoSEQ multiplex PCR; TCRdb holds only in-frame clones, not every one. The sample holds 150,000 to 200,000 clones, more than 70% seen once. The sequence came from a human donor with chronic lymphocytic leukemia. V usage is TRBV6-6 and J usage is TRBJ2-1, with 7 bases that match TRBD2. Specimen: PBMCs, collected at disease progression, from a patient treated with ibrutinib. The CDR3 here is CASVGGSSYNEQFF. CDR3 DNA sequence: TGTGCCAGCGTCGGCGGGAGCTCCTACAATGAGCAGTTCTTC.